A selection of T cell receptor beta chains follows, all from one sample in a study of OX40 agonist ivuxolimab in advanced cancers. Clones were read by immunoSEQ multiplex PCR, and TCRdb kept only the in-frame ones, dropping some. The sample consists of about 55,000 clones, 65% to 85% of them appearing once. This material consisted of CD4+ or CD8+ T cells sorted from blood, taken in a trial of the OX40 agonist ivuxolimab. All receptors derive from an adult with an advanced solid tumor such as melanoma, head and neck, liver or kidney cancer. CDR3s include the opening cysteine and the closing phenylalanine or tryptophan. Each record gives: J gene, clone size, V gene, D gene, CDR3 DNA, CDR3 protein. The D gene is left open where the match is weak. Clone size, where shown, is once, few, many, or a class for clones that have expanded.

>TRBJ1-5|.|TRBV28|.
TGTGCCAGCTGGGAAGGGGGGCGTGGCAATCAGCCCCAGCATTTT
CASWEGGRGNQPQHF
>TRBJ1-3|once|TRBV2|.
TGTGCCAGCACTTTCGGCTTTTCCGGAAACACCATATATTTT
CASTFGFSGNTIYF
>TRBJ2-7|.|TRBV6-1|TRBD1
TGTGCCAGCTTCAGTCGAGGCAGGGGGTCCGAGCAGTACTTC
CASFSRGRGSEQYF
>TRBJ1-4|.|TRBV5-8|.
TGTGCCAGCAACCGGCCGAATAATGAAAAACTGTTTTTT
CASNRPNNEKLFF
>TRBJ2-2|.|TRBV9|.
TGTGCCAGCAGCGTAGTAGGGGACACCGGGGAGCTGTTTTTT
CASSVVGDTGELFF
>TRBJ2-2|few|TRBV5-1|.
TGCGCCAGCAGCTTGGGTCTAGCCACCGGGGAGCTGTTTTTT
CASSLGLATGELFF
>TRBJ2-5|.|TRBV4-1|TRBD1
TGCGCCAGCAGCCAAGATGACAGGGGTTTTGGAGAGACCCAGTACTTC
CASSQDDRGFGETQYF
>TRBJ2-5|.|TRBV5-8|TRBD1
TGTGCCAGCAGCCCCAGGACAGGGGATGAGACCCAGTACTTC
CASSPRTGDETQYF
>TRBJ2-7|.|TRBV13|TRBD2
TGTGCCAGCAGCTCCCCGGGACTAGCGGGGGTCGAGCAGTACTTC
CASSSPGLAGVEQYF
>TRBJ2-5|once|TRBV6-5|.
TGTGCCAGCAGTTCCGGCGAAGAGGGTGCGCGGACCCAGTACTTC
CASSSGEEGARTQYF
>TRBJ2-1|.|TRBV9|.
TGTGCCAGCAGCGATTCCGGGGGCTCCTACAATGAGCAGTTCTTC
CASSDSGGSYNEQFF
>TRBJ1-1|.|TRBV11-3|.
TGTGCCAGCAGCTTAGGTGGGGGGGTTGAAGCTTTCTTT
CASSLGGGVEAFF
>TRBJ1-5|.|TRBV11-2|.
TGTGCCAGCAGCTTTCAGAGCAATCAGCCCCAGCATTTT
CASSFQSNQPQHF
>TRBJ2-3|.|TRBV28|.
TGTGCCAGCAGTTTAAATATAGATACGCAGTATTTT
CASSLNIDTQYF
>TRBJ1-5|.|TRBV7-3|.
TGTGCCAGCAGCCCTGGTCCGGATCAGCCCCAGCATTTT
CASSPGPDQPQHF
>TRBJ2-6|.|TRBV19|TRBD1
TGTGCCAGTAGTATAGATAGGGGGACAGGGTCGCGTGGGGCCAACGTCCTGACTTTC
CASSIDRGTGSRGANVLTF
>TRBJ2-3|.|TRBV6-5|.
TGTGCCAGCAGTTACTCCCAGGGGGGGGCGGCAGATACGCAGTATTTT
CASSYSQGGAADTQYF
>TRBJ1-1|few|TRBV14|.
TGTGCCAGCAGCCAAGATCGGAACACTGAAGCTTTCTTT
CASSQDRNTEAFF
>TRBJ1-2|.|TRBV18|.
TGTGCCAGCTCAATACAGAGTAACTATGGCTACACCTTC
CASSIQSNYGYTF
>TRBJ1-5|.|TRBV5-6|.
TGTGCCAGCAGCCGGGGGCAGGGACAGCCCCAGCATTTT
CASSRGQGQPQHF
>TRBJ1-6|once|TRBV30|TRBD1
TGTGCCTGGAGTGTAGGACAGGGAGGTTCACCCCTCCACTTT
CAWSVGQGGSPLHF
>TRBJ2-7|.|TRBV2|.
TGTGCCAGCATAGGGCGAGGCCCTAGCTACGAGCAGTACTTC
CASIGRGPSYEQYF
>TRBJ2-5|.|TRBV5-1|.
TGCGCCAGCAGCTTTCCAGGAGACCAAGAGACCCAGTACTTC
CASSFPGDQETQYF
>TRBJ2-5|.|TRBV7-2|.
TGTGCCGGCTCTAAGGGCATTCAAGAGACCCAGTACTTC
CAGSKGIQETQYF
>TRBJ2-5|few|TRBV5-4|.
TGTGCCAGCAGCACATGGACAATAGAGACCCAGTACTTC
CASSTWTIETQYF
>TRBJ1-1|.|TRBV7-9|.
TGTGCCAGCAGCATGGACAGCCTGAACACTGAAGCTTTCTTT
CASSMDSLNTEAFF
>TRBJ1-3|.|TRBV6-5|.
TGTGCCAGCAGTTACCAGACAGGAGGGAACACCATATATTTT
CASSYQTGGNTIYF
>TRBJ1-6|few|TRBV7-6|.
TGTGCCAGCAGCTCCCAGGGATCGAATAATTCACCCCTCCACTTT
CASSSQGSNNSPLHF
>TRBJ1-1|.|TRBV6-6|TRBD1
TGTGCCAGCAGTTCACGGACAGGGAACACTGAAGCTTTCTTT
CASSSRTGNTEAFF
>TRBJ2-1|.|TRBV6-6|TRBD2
TGTGCCAGCAGTTACGGGCGGGGGGGCTTTAATGAGCAGTTCTTC
CASSYGRGGFNEQFF
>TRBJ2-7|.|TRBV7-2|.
TGTGCCAGCAGCTTAGAACACAGGACCTACGAGCAGTACTTC
CASSLEHRTYEQYF
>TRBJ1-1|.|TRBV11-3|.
TGTGCCAGCAGCTTTGATGGGCGAAACGCGAGCACTGAAGCTTTCTTT
CASSFDGRNASTEAFF
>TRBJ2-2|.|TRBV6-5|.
TGTGCCAGCAGTGCGACAAGGGCAAACACCGGGGAGCTGTTTTTT
CASSATRANTGELFF
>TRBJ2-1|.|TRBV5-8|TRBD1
TGTGCCAGCAGCTACAACAGGGGGAGCTCCTACAATGAGCAGTTCTTC
CASSYNRGSSYNEQFF
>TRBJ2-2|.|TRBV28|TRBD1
TGTGCCAGCAGTCCGGGACAGGGAAGGAGCACCGGGGAGCTGTTTTTT
CASSPGQGRSTGELFF
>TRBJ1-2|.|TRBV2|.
TGTGCCAGCAGGGGACTGGTGGGCTATGGCTACACCTTC
CASRGLVGYGYTF
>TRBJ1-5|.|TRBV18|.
TGTGCCAGCTCAGGGGGGGGTGAGGGGCTCCGAGGCAATCAGCCCCAGCATTTT
CASSGGGEGLRGNQPQHF
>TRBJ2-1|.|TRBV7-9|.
TGTGCCAGCAGCTTAGTTGGGGACAATGAGCAGTTCTTC
CASSLVGDNEQFF
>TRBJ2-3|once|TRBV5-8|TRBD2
TGTGCCAGCAGCTTGGTGCAGCGGGGGGGCCGGCCAGATACGCAGTATTTT
CASSLVQRGGRPDTQYF
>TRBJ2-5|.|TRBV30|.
TGTGCCTGGACGGGGTACAGGGAGACCCAGTACTTC
CAWTGYRETQYF
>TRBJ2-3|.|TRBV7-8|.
TGTGCCAGCAGTGCCCGAATCGGCACAAATACGCAGTATTTT
CASSARIGTNTQYF
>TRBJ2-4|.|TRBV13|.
TGTGCCAGCAGTTCTTACAGGGACGGGGGTGTCAAAAACATTCAGTACTTC
CASSSYRDGGVKNIQYF
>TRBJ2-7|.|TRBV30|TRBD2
TGTGCCTGGAGTGCGGGGGGATCCTCCTACGAGCAGTACTTC
CAWSAGGSSYEQYF
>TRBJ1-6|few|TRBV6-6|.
TGTGCCAGCAGGGAGGACATAAATTCACCCCTCCACTTT
CASREDINSPLHF
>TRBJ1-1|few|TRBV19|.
TGTGCCAGTAGCCGCGGGATGGATAACACTGAAGCTTTCTTT
CASSRGMDNTEAFF
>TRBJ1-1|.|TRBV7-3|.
TGTGCCAGCAGCTTCGGGGGGAGCACTGAAGCTTTCTTT
CASSFGGSTEAFF
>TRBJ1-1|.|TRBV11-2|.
TGTGCCAGCAGCTTAGAGCGACGGACGGAAGCTTTCTTT
CASSLERRTEAFF
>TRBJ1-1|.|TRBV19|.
TGTGCCAGTAGTCTCGTACCCTCCCTTAGGGGGACTGAAGCTTTCTTT
CASSLVPSLRGTEAFF
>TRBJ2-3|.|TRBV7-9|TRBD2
TGTGCCAGCAGCTCTAGCGGTGGAGTTTGGGATACGCAGTATTTT
CASSSSGGVWDTQYF
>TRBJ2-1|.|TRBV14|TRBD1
TGTGCCAGCAGCCAGACAGGGGGGTCCTACAATGAGCAGTTCTTC
CASSQTGGSYNEQFF
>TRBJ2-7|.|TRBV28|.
TGTGCCAGCAGTTTATGGAGTGGGAACGAGCAGTACTTC
CASSLWSGNEQYF
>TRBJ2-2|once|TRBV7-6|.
TGTGCCAGCAGCGCGACGCGTGGACAGATTGGCGGGGAGCTGTTTTTT
CASSATRGQIGGELFF
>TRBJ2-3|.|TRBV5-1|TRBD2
TGCGCCAGCAGCTTTGGCTACCGTGCTAGCGGGCGCACAGATACGCAGTATTTT
CASSFGYRASGRTDTQYF
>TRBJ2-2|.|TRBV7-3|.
TGTGCCAGCAGCGAAAATGGGGGGGCCGAGCTGTTTTTT
CASSENGGAELFF
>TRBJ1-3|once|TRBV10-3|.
TGTGCCATCAGCGCCGGGACTCGAGACTCTGGAAACACCATATATTTT
CAISAGTRDSGNTIYF
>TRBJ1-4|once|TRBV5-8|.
TGTGCCAGCCTCCGGAACGGTGCTGAAAAACTGTTTTTT
CASLRNGAEKLFF
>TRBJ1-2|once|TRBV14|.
TGTGCCAGCAGCCAATACGGGGGAGAGGGCTACACCTTC
CASSQYGGEGYTF
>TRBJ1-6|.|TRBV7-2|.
TGTGCCAGCAGCTTAGGGGGGCAGGGGTATAATTCACCCCTCCACTTT
CASSLGGQGYNSPLHF
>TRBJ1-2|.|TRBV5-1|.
TGCGCCAGCAGTTCGTTCCATGAGAACTATGGCTACACCTTC
CASSSFHENYGYTF
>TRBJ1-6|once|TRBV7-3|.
TGTGCCAGCAGCTTATCAAGAGAATCAAAGGTTTCTAATTCACCCCTCCACTTT
CASSLSRESKVSNSPLHF